These 4 T cell receptor beta chains originate from one sample sequenced in a study of blood T cell repertoires in COVID-19. Produced via immunoSEQ multiplex PCR; TCRdb's table is partial and in-frame only. Among fewer than 350,000 clones listed, roughly nine tenths were seen once. Sequenced material: peripheral blood. These receptors came from a woman aged 25 to 45 with COVID-19, enrolled during active disease.

The J gene is TRBJ2-7, the V gene TRBV7-2, with D possibly TRBD1 on 5 matching bases. The CDR3 consists of 14 residues. The V gene lost 1 base and the J gene lost 2 bases, with 9 bases spanning the gap. Germline assignment: CDR1 SGHTA and CDR2 FQGNSA. The DNA of the CDR3 is TGTGCCAGCAGCTTAGACAGGAACACCTACGAGCAGTACTTC. This encodes CASSLDRNTYEQYF.

This rearrangement joins TRBV10-2 to TRBJ1-3, with D unclear. The V and J ends lost 6 bases and 7 bases respectively, with 4 bases between them. Per the germline V gene, CDR1 is WSHSY and CDR2 is SAAADI. The CDR3 totals 10 residues. The CDR3 DNA reads as TGCGCCAGCAGGGGCAACACCATATATTTT. Translating it yields CASRGNTIYF.

This clone is a singleton in its sample. V gene TRBV11-2 combines with J gene TRBJ2-7; a weak D match, TRBD2 (6 bases). Germline loops: CDR1 SGHAT, CDR2 FQNNGV. The CDR3 is 15 residues long. V dropped 1 base and J dropped 2 bases, with 12 bases sitting between them. CDR3 sequence (DNA): TGTGCCAGCAGCTTAGGTTCCAGACTAGCCTACGAGCAGTACTTC. It is translated as CASSLGSRLAYEQYF.

The chain recombines TRBV28 with TRBJ2-3; the D is unclear. The germline gives CDR1 MDHEN, CDR2 SYDVKM. The V end lost 5 bases, the J end lost 0 bases, and 15 bases lay between the germline ends. The CDR3 contains 16 residues. In nucleotides, the CDR3 is TGTGCCAGCAGTCCACGTCCGGGTTCTAGCACAGATACGCAGTATTTT. As protein: CASSPRPGSSTDTQYF.